These T cell receptor beta chains were read from a single sample in a study of spatial heterogeneity in lung cancer. TCRdb recomputed calls from the 5' RACE reads with MiXCR, one row per CDR3 protein. The repertoire holds about 6,300 distinct CDR3 sequences, with under 1.5% as singletons. Specimen: lung tumor tissue, collected at surgery. Receptors originate from a male donor with early-stage non-small cell lung cancer. Each CDR3 is given with its conserved first and last residue. The order of the fields is V gene, clone size, J gene, D gene, CDR3 DNA, CDR3 protein. The D gene is left open where the match is weak. Not all rows give a size; the values are once, few, many and, for expanded clones, a class.

v_gene: TRBV1
abundance: few
j_gene: TRBJ1-5
d_gene: -
CDR3nt: TGCACCAGCAGCCAAGATCTTGTAGGGGCGGTGGATCGGCCCCAGCATTTT
CDR3aa: CTSSQDLVGAVDRPQHF

v_gene: TRBV3-1
abundance: many
j_gene: TRBJ2-3
d_gene: TRBD2
CDR3nt: TGTGCCAGCAGCTTTTTAGCGGGAGGCTTCACAGATACGCAGTATTTT
CDR3aa: CASSFLAGGFTDTQYF

v_gene: TRBV19
abundance: medium-sized
j_gene: TRBJ2-3
d_gene: TRBD1
CDR3nt: TGTGCCAGTAGTATCGAGACAGGGCCCACAGATACGCAGTATTTT
CDR3aa: CASSIETGPTDTQYF

v_gene: TRBV29-1
abundance: medium-sized
j_gene: TRBJ1-2
d_gene: -
CDR3nt: TGCAGCGTTGAAAACAGCTACTATGGCTACACCTTC
CDR3aa: CSVENSYYGYTF

v_gene: TRBV6-1
abundance: many
j_gene: TRBJ1-3
d_gene: -
CDR3nt: TGTGCCAGCAGGACAGCCTCTGGAAACACCATATATTTT
CDR3aa: CASRTASGNTIYF

v_gene: TRBV27
abundance: large
j_gene: TRBJ2-3
d_gene: TRBD2
CDR3nt: TGTGCCAGCAGTTCCCGACTAGCGGGACCCACAGATACGCAGTATTTT
CDR3aa: CASSSRLAGPTDTQYF

v_gene: TRBV20-1
abundance: many
j_gene: TRBJ2-3
d_gene: TRBD2
CDR3nt: TGCAGTGCTTCCCCGACTAGCGGGGTTACAGATACGCAGTATTTT
CDR3aa: CSASPTSGVTDTQYF

v_gene: TRBV29-1
abundance: many
j_gene: TRBJ2-1
d_gene: TRBD2
CDR3nt: TGCAGCGTTAGGGGACTAGCGGACAATGAGCAGTTCTTC
CDR3aa: CSVRGLADNEQFF

v_gene: TRBV10-3
abundance: medium-sized
j_gene: TRBJ2-5
d_gene: -
CDR3nt: TGTGCCATCAGGGACCAAGAGACCCAGTACTTC
CDR3aa: CAIRDQETQYF

v_gene: TRBV29-1
abundance: many
j_gene: TRBJ2-3
d_gene: -
CDR3nt: TGCAGCGTTGGAATAGCCGGCACAGATACGCAGTATTTT
CDR3aa: CSVGIAGTDTQYF

v_gene: TRBV2
abundance: medium-sized
j_gene: TRBJ1-1
d_gene: -
CDR3nt: TGTGCCAGCATGGCACCACAGAGGGACCACACTGAAGCTTTCTTT
CDR3aa: CASMAPQRDHTEAFF

v_gene: TRBV20-1
abundance: medium-sized
j_gene: TRBJ2-3
d_gene: -
CDR3nt: TGCAGTGCTAGAGTCCCCCCGAGCACAGATACGCAGTATTTT
CDR3aa: CSARVPPSTDTQYF

v_gene: TRBV7-9
abundance: many
j_gene: TRBJ2-1
d_gene: TRBD2
CDR3nt: TGTGCCAGCAGCCCCAGGACTAGCGTTGTAGAGTTCTTC
CDR3aa: CASSPRTSVVEFF

v_gene: TRBV19
abundance: many
j_gene: TRBJ2-7
d_gene: TRBD2
CDR3nt: TGTGCCAGTAGTATAGCGACTAGCGGGGGACCCTACGAGCAGTACTTC
CDR3aa: CASSIATSGGPYEQYF

v_gene: TRBV13
abundance: many
j_gene: TRBJ2-5
d_gene: TRBD2
CDR3nt: TGTGCCAGCAGCCTCGGGACTAGCGGACTCCAAGAGACCCAGTACTTC
CDR3aa: CASSLGTSGLQETQYF

v_gene: TRBV5-1
abundance: medium-sized
j_gene: TRBJ2-7
d_gene: -
CDR3nt: TGCGCCAGCAGCTTGGAGGAGGGATACTACGAGCAGTACTTC
CDR3aa: CASSLEEGYYEQYF

v_gene: TRBV6-1
abundance: medium-sized
j_gene: TRBJ1-1
d_gene: -
CDR3nt: TGTGCCAGCAGGATTCAGGGGTTTGAAGCTTTCTTT
CDR3aa: CASRIQGFEAFF

v_gene: TRBV21-1
abundance: many
j_gene: TRBJ1-4
d_gene: -
CDR3nt: TGTGCCAGCAGACTGACTCTTGAAAAACTGTTTTTT
CDR3aa: CASRLTLEKLFF

v_gene: TRBV12-3/TRBV12-4
abundance: medium-sized
j_gene: TRBJ2-5
d_gene: -
CDR3nt: TGTGCCAGCAGTCCGCAGGGGCGAGGGGAGACCCAGTACTTC
CDR3aa: CASSPQGRGETQYF

v_gene: TRBV9
abundance: medium-sized
j_gene: TRBJ2-6
d_gene: -
CDR3nt: TGTGCCAGCAGCGTAGGGGCGGGGGCCAACGTCCTGACTTTC
CDR3aa: CASSVGAGANVLTF

v_gene: TRBV6-5
abundance: many
j_gene: TRBJ2-3
d_gene: -
CDR3nt: TGTGCCAGCAGTTACTCGTGGGGCGCAGATACGCAGTATTTT
CDR3aa: CASSYSWGADTQYF

v_gene: TRBV20-1
abundance: medium-sized
j_gene: TRBJ1-2
d_gene: TRBD1
CDR3nt: TGCAGTGCTTTACCGGGACAGGGGGCGTACTATGGCTACACCTTC
CDR3aa: CSALPGQGAYYGYTF

v_gene: TRBV27
abundance: many
j_gene: TRBJ2-7
d_gene: -
CDR3nt: TGTGCCAGCAGTCCCCACCAGGGGGGTGCGGACGAGCAGTACTTC
CDR3aa: CASSPHQGGADEQYF

v_gene: TRBV24-1
abundance: medium-sized
j_gene: TRBJ2-3
d_gene: TRBD2
CDR3nt: TGTGCCACCAGTGATCCGCTAGCGGGAAAGACAGATACGCAGTATTTT
CDR3aa: CATSDPLAGKTDTQYF

v_gene: TRBV5-5
abundance: many
j_gene: TRBJ1-1
d_gene: -
CDR3nt: TGTGCCAGCAGCTTGGATGTGAACACTGAAGCTTTCTTT
CDR3aa: CASSLDVNTEAFF

v_gene: TRBV5-1
abundance: many
j_gene: TRBJ2-7
d_gene: -
CDR3nt: TGCGCCAGCTCTGGAGGGGGGGCGGGATACGAGCAGTACTTC
CDR3aa: CASSGGGAGYEQYF

v_gene: TRBV4-1
abundance: medium-sized
j_gene: TRBJ2-1
d_gene: -
CDR3nt: TGCGCCAGCAGCCAAGATGCGCTAGGGGGGCCCTACAATGAGCAGTTCTTC
CDR3aa: CASSQDALGGPYNEQFF

v_gene: TRBV9
abundance: many
j_gene: TRBJ2-5
d_gene: -
CDR3nt: TGTGCCAGCAGCGTCGCCCTGGGAGAGACCCAGTACTTC
CDR3aa: CASSVALGETQYF

v_gene: TRBV6-5
abundance: -
j_gene: TRBJ2-6
d_gene: -
CDR3nt: TGTGCCAGCAGTACCCGGACGTCGATGAGCGTCCTGACTTTC
CDR3aa: CASSTRTSMSVLTF

v_gene: TRBV9
abundance: many
j_gene: TRBJ1-1
d_gene: -
CDR3nt: TGTGCCAGCAGCGTAGGGGGGATCGGCACTGAAGCTTTCTTT
CDR3aa: CASSVGGIGTEAFF

v_gene: TRBV10-2
abundance: many
j_gene: TRBJ2-1
d_gene: TRBD1
CDR3nt: TGCGCCAGCAGTGAGTCGGACAGGAATGAGCAGTTCTTC
CDR3aa: CASSESDRNEQFF

v_gene: TRBV6-2/TRBV6-3
abundance: many
j_gene: TRBJ1-5
d_gene: -
CDR3nt: TGTGCCAGCAGTTACCACCAGGGGTTTTCTAGCAATCAGCCCCAGCATTTT
CDR3aa: CASSYHQGFSSNQPQHF

v_gene: TRBV29-1
abundance: many
j_gene: TRBJ2-3
d_gene: TRBD2
CDR3nt: TGCAGCGTAGGGCTAGCGGGAACAGATACGCAGTATTTT
CDR3aa: CSVGLAGTDTQYF

v_gene: TRBV11-1
abundance: many
j_gene: TRBJ2-3
d_gene: -
CDR3nt: TGTGCCACCCAGGACGGGATTGATGGTACAGATACGCAGTATTTT
CDR3aa: CATQDGIDGTDTQYF

v_gene: TRBV20-1
abundance: medium-sized
j_gene: TRBJ2-3
d_gene: TRBD2
CDR3nt: TGCAGTGCTAGCCCTCCTGAAGCGGGAGGGTCAGATACGCAGTATTTT
CDR3aa: CSASPPEAGGSDTQYF

v_gene: TRBV30
abundance: many
j_gene: TRBJ1-5
d_gene: -
CDR3nt: TGTGCCTGGAGTCCGGGGACGGGTTCGAGGAGCAATCAGCCCCAGCATTTT
CDR3aa: CAWSPGTGSRSNQPQHF

v_gene: TRBV6-1
abundance: medium-sized
j_gene: TRBJ2-7
d_gene: -
CDR3nt: TGTGCCAGCAGAAATTATGCCTACGAGCAGTACTTC
CDR3aa: CASRNYAYEQYF

v_gene: TRBV5-4
abundance: many
j_gene: TRBJ2-1
d_gene: -
CDR3nt: TGTGCCAGCAGCGAGCGGACGGTCTCCTACAATGAGCAGTTCTTC
CDR3aa: CASSERTVSYNEQFF

v_gene: TRBV29-1
abundance: many
j_gene: TRBJ1-2
d_gene: -
CDR3nt: TGCAGCGTTGTCAGGGCCACCTATGGCTACACCTTC
CDR3aa: CSVVRATYGYTF

v_gene: TRBV9
abundance: few
j_gene: TRBJ2-7
d_gene: -
CDR3nt: TGTGCCAGCAGCGTAGGAATCGGGACACTGGCCCACGAGCAGTACTTC
CDR3aa: CASSVGIGTLAHEQYF

v_gene: TRBV24-1
abundance: medium-sized
j_gene: TRBJ2-3
d_gene: -
CDR3nt: TGTGCCACCAGTGATTCAGGATTGGATACGCAGTATTTT
CDR3aa: CATSDSGLDTQYF

v_gene: TRBV6-6
abundance: medium-sized
j_gene: TRBJ2-5
d_gene: -
CDR3nt: TGTGCCAGCAGAAGGGTCCAAGAGACCCAGTACTTC
CDR3aa: CASRRVQETQYF

v_gene: TRBV29-1
abundance: medium-sized
j_gene: TRBJ2-3
d_gene: -
CDR3nt: TGCAGCGGGGGGAAAGTCAACCCAACAGATACGCAGTATTTT
CDR3aa: CSGGKVNPTDTQYF

v_gene: TRBV5-1
abundance: medium-sized
j_gene: TRBJ2-2
d_gene: -
CDR3nt: TGCGCCAGCAGCTTGGACTCTCCAGGTGTCGCCGGGGAGCTGTTTTTT
CDR3aa: CASSLDSPGVAGELFF

v_gene: TRBV7-9
abundance: many
j_gene: TRBJ1-2
d_gene: TRBD1
CDR3nt: TGTGCCAGCGGAATTAGGGGGCAGAGCTACACCTTC
CDR3aa: CASGIRGQSYTF

v_gene: TRBV18
abundance: medium-sized
j_gene: TRBJ2-7
d_gene: -
CDR3nt: TGTGCCAGCTCACCAGGGGTGAACTACGAGCAGTACTTC
CDR3aa: CASSPGVNYEQYF

v_gene: TRBV7-6
abundance: many
j_gene: TRBJ2-3
d_gene: TRBD2
CDR3nt: TGTGCCAGCCAACGGGGTCAGGGCGGGGGGGGAGATACGCAGTATTTT
CDR3aa: CASQRGQGGGGDTQYF

v_gene: TRBV7-8
abundance: large
j_gene: TRBJ2-6
d_gene: -
CDR3nt: TGTGCCAGCAGCTTAAGGGGGGTAGGAACCAACGTCCTGACTTTC
CDR3aa: CASSLRGVGTNVLTF